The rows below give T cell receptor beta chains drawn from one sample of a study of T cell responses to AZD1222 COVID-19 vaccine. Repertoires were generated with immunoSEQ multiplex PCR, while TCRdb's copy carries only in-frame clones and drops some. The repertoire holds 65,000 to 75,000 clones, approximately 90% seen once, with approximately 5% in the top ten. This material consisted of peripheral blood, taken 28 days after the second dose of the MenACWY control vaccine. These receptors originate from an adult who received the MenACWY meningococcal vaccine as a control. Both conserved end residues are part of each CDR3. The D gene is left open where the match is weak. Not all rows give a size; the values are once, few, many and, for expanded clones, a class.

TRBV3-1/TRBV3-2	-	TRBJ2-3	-	CASSQAGGFLDTQYF	TGTGCCAGCAGCCAAGCGGGGGGCTTCTTAGATACGCAGTATTTT
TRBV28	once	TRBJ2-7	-	CASSSPTGPRRGEQYF	TGTGCCAGCAGTTCCCCAACGGGACCCAGAAGGGGCGAGCAGTACTTC
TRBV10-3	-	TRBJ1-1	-	CAISESEGGNTEAFF	TGTGCCATCAGTGAGTCGGAGGGAGGGAACACTGAAGCTTTCTTT
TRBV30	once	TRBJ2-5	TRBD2	CAWSNGLAGGFQETQYF	TGTGCCTGGAGTAACGGACTAGCGGGAGGTTTCCAAGAGACCCAGTACTTC
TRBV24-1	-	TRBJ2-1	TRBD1	CATSDTGTGYNEQFF	TGTGCCACCAGCGATACCGGGACAGGTTACAATGAGCAGTTCTTC
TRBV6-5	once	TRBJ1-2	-	CASAILQGIHGYTF	TGTGCCAGTGCCATCTTACAGGGAATCCATGGCTACACCTTC
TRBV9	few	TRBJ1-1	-	CASSPLQTANTEAFF	TGTGCCAGCAGCCCGCTTCAGACAGCGAACACTGAAGCTTTCTTT
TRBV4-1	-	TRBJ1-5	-	CASSRSGDSNQPQHF	TGCGCCAGCAGCCGGTCAGGGGACAGCAATCAGCCCCAGCATTTT
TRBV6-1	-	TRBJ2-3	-	CASSDWYTTDTQYF	TGTGCCAGCAGTGATTGGTACACCACAGATACGCAGTATTTT
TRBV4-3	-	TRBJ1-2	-	CASSQEKRGLGYGYTF	TGCGCCAGCAGCCAAGAGAAGCGGGGGCTGGGCTATGGCTACACCTTC
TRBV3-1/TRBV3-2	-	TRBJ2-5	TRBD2	CASSQDLAGSQETQYF	TGTGCCAGCAGCCAAGATCTAGCGGGATCCCAAGAGACCCAGTACTTC
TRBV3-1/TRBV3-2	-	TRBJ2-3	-	CASSRQGTDTQYF	TGTGCCAGCAGTCGACAGGGCACAGATACGCAGTATTTT
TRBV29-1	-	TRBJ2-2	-	CSVGAPGTRATGELFF	TGCAGCGTTGGGGCACCAGGGACACGAGCCACCGGGGAGCTGTTTTTT
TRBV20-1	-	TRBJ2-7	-	CSARVHEQYF	TGCAGTGCTAGAGTCCACGAGCAGTACTTC
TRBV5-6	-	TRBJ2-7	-	CASSFRTGREQYF	TGTGCCAGCAGCTTCAGGACGGGGAGAGAGCAGTACTTC
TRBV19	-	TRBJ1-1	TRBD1	CASSPDRAGTEAFF	TGTGCCAGTAGTCCGGACAGGGCTGGAACTGAAGCTTTCTTT
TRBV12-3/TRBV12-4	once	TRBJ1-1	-	CASRGDRNTEAFF	TGTGCCAGCAGGGGAGACAGGAACACTGAAGCTTTCTTT
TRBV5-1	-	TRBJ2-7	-	CASSARDKKRLGTFYEQYF	TGCGCCAGCAGTGCCCGGGACAAGAAACGTTTGGGCACTTTCTACGAGCAGTACTTC
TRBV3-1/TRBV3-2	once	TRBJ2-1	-	CASSQDRSDEQFF	TGTGCCAGCAGCCAAGATCGGTCGGATGAGCAGTTCTTC
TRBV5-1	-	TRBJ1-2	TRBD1	CASSLRQGAYGYTF	TGCGCCAGCAGCCTTAGACAGGGGGCATATGGCTACACCTTC
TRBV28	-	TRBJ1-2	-	CASSLDTYGYTF	TGTGCCAGCAGTTTAGACACCTATGGCTACACCTTC
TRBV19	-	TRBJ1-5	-	CASSISGNSNQPQHF	TGTGCCAGTAGTATTTCGGGGAATAGCAATCAGCCCCAGCATTTT
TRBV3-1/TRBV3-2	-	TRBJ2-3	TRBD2	CASSQDPWASGIRTDTQYF	TGTGCCAGCAGCCAAGATCCTTGGGCTAGCGGGATTCGCACAGATACGCAGTATTTT
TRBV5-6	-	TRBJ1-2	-	CASSLRYRYTF	TGTGCCAGCAGCTTGAGGTATAGGTACACCTTC
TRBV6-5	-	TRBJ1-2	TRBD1	CASRKTGVGYTF	TGTGCCAGCAGGAAGACAGGGGTCGGCTACACCTTC
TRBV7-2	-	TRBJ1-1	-	CASSLAGGVEAFF	TGTGCCAGCAGCTTAGCGGGTGGGGTAGAAGCTTTCTTT
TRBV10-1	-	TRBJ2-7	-	CASSDPYEQYF	TGCGCCAGCAGTGATCCGTACGAGCAGTACTTC
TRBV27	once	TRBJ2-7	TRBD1	CASSTSGGAKRASYEQYF	TGTGCCAGCAGCACTTCAGGGGGCGCAAAAAGGGCTTCCTACGAGCAGTACTTC
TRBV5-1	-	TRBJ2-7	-	CASSRDLGVNEQYF	TGCGCCAGCAGCCGGGACTTAGGCGTAAACGAGCAGTACTTC
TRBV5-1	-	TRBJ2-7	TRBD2	CASSGGTSRYEQYF	TGCGCCAGCAGCGGCGGGACTAGCAGGTACGAGCAGTACTTC
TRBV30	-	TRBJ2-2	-	CAWSDGPQGNTGELFF	TGTGCCTGGAGTGATGGTCCACAGGGGAACACCGGGGAGCTGTTTTTT
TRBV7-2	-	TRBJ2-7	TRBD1	CASSLGPGQDYEQYF	TGTGCCAGCAGCCTCGGCCCTGGACAGGACTACGAGCAGTACTTC
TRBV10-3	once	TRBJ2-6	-	CASGFSGANVLTF	TGTGCCTCAGGGTTTTCAGGGGCCAACGTCCTGACTTTC
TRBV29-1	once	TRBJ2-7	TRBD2	CSVLSGYEQYF	TGCAGCGTTCTTAGCGGGTACGAGCAGTACTTC
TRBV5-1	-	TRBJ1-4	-	CASSYGGTTNEKLFF	TGCGCCAGCAGCTATGGGGGTACAACTAATGAAAAACTGTTTTTT
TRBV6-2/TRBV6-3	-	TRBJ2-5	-	CASSYPRDLIQETQYF	TGTGCCAGCAGTTACCCACGGGACCTAATACAAGAGACCCAGTACTTC
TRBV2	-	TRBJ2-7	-	CASTLRLGSGEQYF	TGTGCCAGCACACTCCGCCTGGGCTCTGGGGAGCAGTACTTC
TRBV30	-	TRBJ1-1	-	CAWSLGNTEAFF	TGTGCCTGGAGTCTCGGAAACACTGAAGCTTTCTTT